Detailed here is one T cell receptor (beta chain). Per the study methods: Using reference gene primer amplification, nucleated cell counts were estimated. Profiling relied on immunoSEQ multiplex PCR, and the TCRdb table lists in-frame clones only, not all of them. D and trimming come from the DNA, and the V and J calls and clone size come from that table. Of about 13,000 clones listed, about 88% are singletons. The sample comes from a study of blood T cell repertoires in COVID-19. Looking at the study overall: T cells, B-cell-depleted T cells, or PBMCs provided the cDNA or gDNA that served as material.

The germline gives CDR1 SGHTA, CDR2 FQGTGA. The length of the CDR3 is 15 residues. The junction had 11 bases not matched to a gene; V was cut back by 8 bases and J by 7 bases. The sample consisted of peripheral blood. The receptor comes from a man older than 75 with acute or convalescent COVID-19. This chain connects TRBV7-3 to TRBJ2-1; TRBD1 matches 10 bases. The CDR3 coding sequence is TGTGCCAGCGGCTCCCGGGGGACAGGGGATAATGAGCAGTTCTTC. Protein sequence: CASGSRGTGDNEQFF.